A selection of T cell receptor beta chains follows, all from one sample in a study of neurological immune-mediated disorders. Each CDR3 protein gets one entry after TCRdb re-called the 5' RACE reads with MiXCR. The profile shows around 16,000 distinct CDR3 sequences, 8.5% to 10% of them singletons. Source material: CD8+ T cells from blood. These receptors all come from a man in his fifties or sixties in good health. Each CDR3 is given with its conserved first and last residue. Each record gives: J gene, V gene, CDR3 protein.

TRBJ2-2	TRBV5-6	CASSFGTPNTGELFF
TRBJ2-5	TRBV20-1	CSARCPTSGSMDIQYF
TRBJ2-6	TRBV7-8	CASSSTPGGANVLTF
TRBJ2-7	TRBV29-1	CSVVEVSAYYEQYF
TRBJ2-5	TRBV28	CASSLFRVSLETQYF
TRBJ1-4	TRBV29-1	CSAGGQFDEKLFF
TRBJ2-1	TRBV25-1	CASSEASSYNEQFF
TRBJ2-1	TRBV20-1	CSAREASGGYNEQFF
TRBJ2-5	TRBV27	CASSPGLAELQETQYF
TRBJ2-5	TRBV6-1	CASSEHPGTGYKETQYF
TRBJ2-1	TRBV4-1	CASSQAMDYNEQFF
TRBJ1-2	TRBV15	CATSRDPKIANYGYTF
TRBJ2-7	TRBV6-6	CASSYEGGSYEQYF
TRBJ2-1	TRBV29-1	CSHLRGYNEQFF
TRBJ2-1	TRBV5-1	CASSLGGLAGVGEQFF
TRBJ2-5	TRBV3-1	CASSQMTGGAETQYF
TRBJ2-7	TRBV9	CASSGSSYEQYF
TRBJ2-7	TRBV6-5	CASSLSGYEQYF
TRBJ2-1	TRBV6-2/TRBV6-3	CASSYSTTYNEQFF
TRBJ1-2	TRBV29-1	CSVEDPGGAGGYTF
TRBJ2-2	TRBV7-2	CASRDRVWAGELFF
TRBJ2-3	TRBV7-9	CASGPRAGSFDTQYF
TRBJ2-7	TRBV5-6	CASSFDRSYEQYF
TRBJ2-1	TRBV5-1	CASSWTRDRPNNEQFF
TRBJ2-7	TRBV18	CASSPPGGSVYEQYF
TRBJ2-2	TRBV29-1	CSVVPDINTGELFF
TRBJ2-7	TRBV4-2	CASSQDGPSGSYEQYF
TRBJ2-6	TRBV20-1	CSPPLRECTGANVLTF
TRBJ2-7	TRBV27	CASSLGFWGQEKYEQYF
TRBJ2-2	TRBV6-2/TRBV6-3	CASSYPGLAGENTGELFF
TRBJ1-1	TRBV5-6	CASSPPTVLPEAFF
TRBJ2-7	TRBV6-5	CASSTGPSSYEQYF
TRBJ2-5	TRBV4-3	CASSPSPSPGSEEETQYF
TRBJ1-1	TRBV9	CASSVAGAGYTEAFF
TRBJ2-1	TRBV29-1	CSGGEALSYNEQFF
TRBJ2-7	TRBV28	CASSLVDHYEQYF
TRBJ2-4	TRBV20-1	CSARRLAGEKNIQYF
TRBJ2-2	TRBV12-3/TRBV12-4	CASSLRDGAQTGELFF
TRBJ2-1	TRBV4-1	CASSQQQGTLDNEQFF
TRBJ2-3	TRBV6-4	CASSSGSTDTQYF
TRBJ1-1	TRBV7-2	CASSKQGLDTEAFF
TRBJ2-1	TRBV29-1	CSTDRTSGDPSYNEQFF
TRBJ2-7	TRBV4-1	CASSQADLRLAGIYEQYF
TRBJ2-7	TRBV20-1	CSAIPTLNSYEQYF
TRBJ1-1	TRBV4-1	CASSQEERSLTEAFF
TRBJ2-1	TRBV3-1	CASSHGSYNEQFF
TRBJ2-3	TRBV20-1	CSAPLQDQGETDTQYF
TRBJ2-1	TRBV27	CASSLSILTELTYNEQFF
TRBJ1-5	TRBV6-2/TRBV6-3	CASSVGRGNQPQHF
TRBJ1-2	TRBV19	CASSSTGAYGYTF
TRBJ1-4	TRBV20-1	CSAPEGPVNEKLFF
TRBJ2-7	TRBV7-9	CASGQAIYEQYF
TRBJ2-6	TRBV29-1	CSVSRDTSHSGANVLTF
TRBJ1-1	TRBV19	CASSIMGNTEAFF
TRBJ2-5	TRBV7-9	CASSPSTGWETQYF
TRBJ2-7	TRBV5-1	CASSFPGQYEQYF
TRBJ2-7	TRBV7-6	CASSLGSGTAGYEQYF
TRBJ2-1	TRBV7-2	CASSLDLYNEQFF
TRBJ2-5	TRBV6-5	CASSEDRGDPQETQYF